The present T cell receptor (beta chain) was sequenced within a study of cytomegalovirus exposure and HLA in healthy donors (dated by TCRdb to about 2017). With respect to the entire study: An earlier analysis of some 600 of the donors reported roughly 300 Gb of sequence data and 90 million to 120 million unique TCR beta sequences obtained from about 170 million T cells. An earlier analysis of several hundred of the donors applied high-throughput TCR beta sequencing to assess whether each TCR beta V gene segment acted as functional or pseudogenic. The later analysis used no new phenotypic data to find candidate immune exposures, relying instead on TCR beta sequences and their occurrence across donors. The number of donors typed differed by locus, with roughly 629-640 for A, B, C, DRB1 and DQB1, roughly 520 for DQA1, 600 to 610 for DPA1, and around 430 for DPB1. Across some 400 genotyped donors of the cohort, an average of roughly 250,000 unique TCR beta nucleotide sequences per donor were sequenced, and 15% to 20% of those sequences were non-productive. Of the roughly 400 genotyped donors, approximately 81% were placed in the genetic ancestry cluster associated with self-reported Caucasian donors. An early release that covered more than 550 HLA-typed donors contained about 300 gigabases of sequencing data and some 87 million unique TCR sequences. Roughly 5 DR-DQ haplotypes were handled as single units for association and clustering because linkage in the cohort was strong. Donor age, sex, ethnicity and CMV serostatus were compiled together with the repertoire data. HLA typing included class I and class II loci at four-digit resolution. To study patterns of TCR occurrence, a later analysis re-analyzed previously published TCR beta repertoires from just over 650 donors and added high-resolution HLA genotyping. Using immunosequencing, the study profiled T cell repertoires from approximately 700 subjects and related those repertoires to cytomegalovirus serostatus. Every discovery cohort repertoire had been produced on one sequencing platform. Along with the roughly 610-subject first cohort, a separate validation cohort of over a hundred different subjects was used. The study combined high-throughput TCR immunosequencing, statistical association of individual TCRs with disease status, and machine learning to predict cytomegalovirus infection status. The study was designed to test whether signatures of past pathogen exposure could be identified by cataloging public T cell receptors. A later genetic analysis used genome-wide SNP genotypes for about three fifths of the roughly 700 donors, treating that subset as a discovery cohort.

In total, approximately 700 healthy bone marrow donors made up the cohort. Cohort members were all nominally healthy when sampled, although unrecorded immune exposures were likely present. The donor tested CMV seronegative and was one of the 352 seronegative cohort members. Every donor gave a peripheral blood sample, and the peripheral blood mononuclear cells from that sample were used for TCR beta sequencing. The Qiagen DNeasy Blood Extraction Kit was used to extract genomic DNA from the blood cell samples. The germline V gene specifies SGHRS as CDR1 and YFSETQ as CDR2. Including cysteine and phenylalanine, the CDR3 has 14 amino acids. Kept here is only the CDR3 DNA, which spans 42 bases and is read in frame from base 1. Trimming takes 0 bases from V and 0 bases from J, and the germline ends sit 6 bases apart. Libraries came from the immunoSEQ multiplex PCR assay. The multiplex PCR relied on a mix of 60 forward primers for TCR Vbeta segments and 13 reverse primers for TCR Jbeta segments. The CDR3 region of rearranged TCR beta genes was amplified from genomic DNA by a multiplex PCR assay. The Illumina HiSeq System was used to sequence the amplified TCR beta libraries as 87-base-pair reads. The original pipeline was this. Across the 700 or so repertoires, a later analysis counted tens of millions of unique TCR beta chains, about 10 million of which were shared by at least two donors. Raw reads were error-corrected and collapsed into unique sequences by a nearest-neighbor algorithm in which closely related sequences were merged to remove PCR and sequencing errors. To assign V, D and J gene segments, CDR3 sequences were aligned to IMGT reference sequences. For a sequence to be retained, a match of at least six nucleotides to both a V gene segment and a J gene segment was required. Rearrangements were classified as productive when the CDR3 lacked stop codons and remained in frame with V and J, and all other rearrangements were classified as non-productive. CDR3 was defined according to IMGT convention as the region running from the second conserved V-encoded cysteine to the conserved J-encoded phenylalanine. In an earlier analysis of roughly 610 of the donors, sequences lacking an unambiguous match to a single V gene segment were excluded. An earlier analysis of about 600 of the donors called V segments functional above 56.7% productive rearrangements and segregating when the between-donor standard deviation exceeded 5%. A statistical classification framework was built for diagnosing cytomegalovirus status from the catalog of TCR beta chain sequences. V and J gene assignment, in a later analysis, came from comparing TCR nucleotide sequences with IMGT/GENE-DB human TR gene sequences. A later analysis assigned CDR3 sequences and most-parsimonious VDJ recombination scenarios with the TCRdist pipeline. A later analysis defined each TCR beta chain by its CDR3 amino acid sequence plus V-gene family, and excluded reads lacking a unique V-gene family. As a way to deal with suspected cross-contamination and a sequencing artifact, a later analysis dropped under 600 nucleotide sequences that were highly shared and had low generation probability. For each public chain, a later analysis derived a clonal expansion index from normalized ranks of inferred template counts within each repertoire. In a later analysis, generation probabilities were computed using a VDJ recombination model fitted to out-of-frame rearrangements, and the results were checked against IGoR. In a later analysis, TCR-TCR, TCR-HLA and TCR-CMV co-occurrence was scored with hypergeometric tests, and a repertoire-size bias correction was applied to TCR pairs. To estimate false discovery rates, a later analysis permuted the HLA or CMV assignments 20 times. In a later analysis, co-occurring TCRs were grouped using DBSCAN, and TCRdist sequence similarity was added for clustering within HLA-allele-positive subsets. Repertoires with fewer than 30,000 or more than 120,000 public chains, plus five repertoires with anomalous nucleotide sharing, were excluded from co-occurrence clustering. Here the immuneACCESS table is served through TCRdb, limited to in-frame sequences with V and J called. Missing clones are a known gap in these copies; in checked studies unresolved V genes cover under half, and the rest lacks a known reason. That table gives V, J and clone size, and the DNA gave D and trimming. This sample comprises more than 90,000 clones, around 73% of them detected only once. The ten largest clones capture approximately 0.8% of the sample.

On the study overall, not on this receptor specifically: In this cohort, only TCR beta chains were sequenced, and detectable features were limited by the absence of alpha or paired-chain data. According to a later genetic analysis, donors in an Asian-associated ancestry cluster had fewer N-insertions in productive TCRs than the roughly 700-donor mean. A later analysis found that most CMV-associated TCR beta chains appeared HLA-restricted, with HLA associations seemingly driven largely by CMV exposure. Correlated functional status among segregating V segments might reflect linkage disequilibrium, but an unknown experimental factor could not be ruled out. The study gave a list of about 150 TCR beta chains associated with cytomegalovirus. Broadly in line with IMGT annotations, most TCR beta V segments showed up in productive rearrangements about 87% or about 30% of the time in an earlier analysis of under 700 of the donors. A group of highly shared sequence variants was considered likely to be a technical artifact of the sequencing pipeline. While some public TCRs were present in many individuals, most TCR sequences turned up only very rarely across donors. The earlier analysis of approximately 560 of the donors excluded roughly 16 rarely observed V segments, including chromosome 9 orphons, because counts were too low. The 87-base-pair reads could not distinguish some IMGT-functional V segments, including TRBV6-2 and TRBV6-3, so those segments were excluded. Roughly uniform sequencing depth across donors was assumed in presence/absence analyses, although this assumption may not hold. Compared with equally common non-associated chains, HLA-associated TCR beta chains in a later analysis were more clonally expanded and had lower generation probabilities. Cytomegalovirus status was reported to be diagnosed by the classifier with high specificity and sensitivity in both the original and validation cohorts. When HLA alleles, especially DR and DQ, strongly co-occurred, TCR associations were difficult to assign to individual alleles. In vitro tests confirmed that a few of the cytomegalovirus-associated TCR beta chains recognize cytomegalovirus antigens. A later analysis associated about 16,000 TCR beta sequences with specific HLA alleles at a false discovery rate of 0.05. V-gene and J-gene trimming of TCR beta chains was associated with a missense DCLRE1C variant in a later genetic analysis, and the association was replicated in an independent cohort. The authors suggested that the approach could potentially be extended to other disease states and immunological phenotypes. Several of the top co-occurrence clusters appeared to be linked to parvovirus B19, influenza, CMV and Epstein-Barr virus, according to a later analysis. Because HLA typing was unavailable for some donors at each locus, only the typed subset was used in association tests. A further reported finding was that TCR beta sequences accurately predicted the HLA-A and HLA-B alleles for most subjects in the first cohort. According to a later analysis, TCR association rates differed among HLA loci, with DRB1 alleles showing the most associated TCRs and HLA-C alleles showing the fewest. The only immune exposure information available for the cohort was CMV serostatus.

This clone was found a few times. Its antigen is still unknown. The sample holds no much larger clone one base away, and base qualities are not on file. Sequencing used PBMCs. The rearrangement combines TRBV5-1 with TRBJ1-1, with the D segment identity uncertain. This clonotype was sampled from a woman aged 60-75 years in good health and CMV-seronegative. The DNA is as follows: TGCGCCAGCAGCTTGGACATTATGAACACTGAAGCTTTCTTT. Its protein reads: CASSLDIMNTEAFF.